The 26 T cell receptor beta chains presented below share a single source sample, sequenced in a study of post-analysis software for immune sequencing data. No antigens are known for them. Tagging with unique molecular identifiers was a feature of the TCR beta cDNA libraries. In TCRdb, the PCR reads were re-called with MiXCR into one record per CDR3 protein. The table includes about 820,000 distinct CDR3 sequences, about 50% detected once. Notes on the study in general: The five TRBV segments detected at higher frequency in patients than in controls included TRBV5-6, TRBV5-1 and TRBV20-1.

Sequenced: blood. These TCRs come from a girl aged 5-17 years with multiple sclerosis.

The gene calls are TRBV29-1 and TRBJ1-1; the D is unclear. V lost 6 bases and J 9 bases, leaving 11 bases between the germline ends. Germline loops: CDR1 SQVTM, CDR2 ANQGSEA. The CDR3 is 10 residues long. CDR3 sequence (DNA): TGCAGCGTAGAGATTGCTCAAGCTTTCTTT. This translates into CSVEIAQAFF.

The chain uses TRBV6-5 and TRBJ2-5; 7 nucleotides align to TRBD1. J was trimmed by 0 bases and V by 6 bases; bases with no gene match: 7. This CDR3 contains 15 residues. Germline V gene sequence: CDR1 MNHEY, CDR2 SVGAGI. CDR3 amino acids: CASRLTGSYQETQYF. The DNA of the CDR3 is TGTGCCAGCAGACTGACAGGGAGCTACCAAGAGACCCAGTACTTC.

The chain links TRBV27 to TRBJ1-1; TRBD1 aligns across 8 bases. The CDR3 covers 14 residues. V dropped 4 bases and J dropped 4; count of bases not matched to a gene: 5. Germline values: CDR1 MNHEY, CDR2 SMNVEV (reference sequence). The CDR3 spells CASSSVTGGTEAFF. The CDR3 nucleotides read TGTGCCAGCAGTTCCGTCACAGGGGGCACTGAAGCTTTCTTT.

This chain connects TRBV5-1 to TRBJ2-7; D may match TRBD1 or TRBD2 (5 bases each). This CDR3 spans 16 amino acids. Looked up from germline, CDR1 is SGHRS and CDR2 is YFSETQ. Trimming took off 3 bases at V and 0 bases at J, with 16 bases between the two ends. The CDR3 sequence: CASSWVPGTDSYEQYF. The DNA for the CDR3 is TGCGCCAGCAGCTGGGTTCCAGGGACGGACTCCTACGAGCAGTACTTC.

The rearrangement joins TRBV6-6 to TRBJ1-1; 8 bases match TRBD1. V trimming: 6 bases; J trimming: 1 base; junction bases outside the gene matches: 7. This CDR3 is built from 15 residues. Germline lookup yields CDR1 MNHNY and CDR2 SVGAGI (reference sequence). The CDR3 bases are TGTGCCAGCAGGGCGACAGGGGAGGAGAACACTGAAGCTTTCTTT. Translation gives CASRATGEENTEAFF.

V usage is TRBV20-1 and J usage is TRBJ2-1; 9 bases map to TRBD2. Trimming removed 0 bases from V and 2 bases from J; junction bases left unmatched: 8. The CDR3 runs 17 residues. Germline loops: CDR1 DFQATT, CDR2 SNEGSKA (reference sequence). CDR3 residues: CSARDPGIAGAYNEQFF. For the CDR3, the DNA is TGCAGTGCTAGAGATCCGGGTATAGCGGGAGCCTACAATGAGCAGTTCTTC.

The chain links TRBV9 to TRBJ2-1; D tentatively fits TRBD1 or TRBD2 (5 bases each). This CDR3 spans 16 amino acids. Germline lookup yields CDR1 SGDLS and CDR2 YYNGEE. The V end was cut by 4 bases, the J end by 4 bases, with 18 bases between. CDR3 bases: TGTGCCAGCAGCTCACGACTGGGACCCGTGTACAATGAGCAGTTCTTC. This translates into CASSSRLGPVYNEQFF.

A few counts support this clonotype. The DNA of the CDR3 is TGTGCCAGCAGGGCTGCTCAGCGGCAGTACTTC. This gives the protein CASRAAQRQYF. The chain couples TRBV6-5 to TRBJ2-5; D possibly corresponds to TRBD2 (5 bases). Trimming stripped 6 bases from V and 11 bases from J, with 13 bases between. Germline CDR1 MNHEY, CDR2 SVGAGI. The CDR3 has 11 amino acids.

The chain is built from TRBV18 and TRBJ2-5; 7 bases fit TRBD1. The V gene's germline CDR1 is KGHSH and CDR2 LQKENI. CDR3 size: 13 residues. The trim removed 5 bases at V and 3 bases at J, leaving 3 bases unmatched. The CDR3 DNA is TGTGCCAGCTCAATAGGGACAGAAGAGACCCAGTACTTC. Amino acids: CASSIGTEETQYF.

V gene TRBV6-6 combines with J gene TRBJ2-1; a weak D match, TRBD2 (5 bases). The ends were cut back, 7 bases at V and 0 bases at J, with 19 bases in the middle. The CDR3 runs 17 residues. The germline V gene encodes CDR1 MNHNY and CDR2 SVGAGI (reference sequence). DNA for the CDR3: TGTGCCAGCAATACCGGGGATGGAGGCTCCTCCTACAATGAGCAGTTCTTC. Its translation is CASNTGDGGSSYNEQFF.

The rearrangement joins TRBV7-9 to TRBJ2-7, with 8 bases aligning to TRBD1. V trimming: 5 bases; J trimming: 5 bases; junction bases outside the gene matches: 11. CDR3 length: 15 amino acids. Germline V lookup: CDR1 SEHNR, CDR2 FQNEAQ (reference sequence). This CDR3 reads CASSPPRDRINEQYF. CDR3 coding DNA: TGTGCCAGCAGCCCTCCCCGGGACAGGATTAACGAGCAGTACTTC.

This clonotype was found a few times. The chain uses TRBV29-1 and TRBJ1-2, with TRBD1 as a possible D gene (6 bases). From germline, CDR1 is SQVTM and CDR2 ANQGSEA. The CDR3 sequence is 12 residues long. The V end was cut by 4 bases, the J end by 7 bases, with 13 bases between. Here the CDR3 reads CSVGGRPGGYTF. CDR3 DNA: TGCAGCGTTGGGGGGCGCCCCGGTGGCTACACCTTC.

This clonotype was seen once. This rearrangement joins TRBV7-9 to TRBJ1-4; D remains ambiguous. The CDR3 is 15 residues long. The V gene lost 0 bases and the J gene lost 8 bases, with 13 bases spanning the gap. Germline CDR1 SEHNR, CDR2 FQNEAQ (reference sequence). The CDR3: CASSLAFSLGEKLFF. For the CDR3, the DNA is TGTGCCAGCAGCTTAGCGTTTTCCTTGGGAGAAAAACTGTTTTTT.

Only a few counts were recorded for this clonotype. This chain links TRBV5-1 with TRBJ2-7; no reliable D call. With 0 bases removed from V and 3 bases from J, the gap between germline ends came to 22 bases. This CDR3 is built from 18 residues. Germline CDR1 reads SGHRS; CDR2 reads YFSETQ. This CDR3 reads CASSLASRSTGAHYEQYF. DNA for the CDR3: TGCGCCAGCAGCTTGGCCTCCCGGTCTACCGGAGCCCACTACGAGCAGTACTTC. Using reference TRBV5-1 and TRBJ2-7 for the parts outside the CDR3, the full variable domain is KAGVTQTPRYLIKTRGQQVTLSCSPISGHRSVSWYQQTPGQGLQFLFEYFSETQRNKGNFPGRFSGRQFSNSRSEMNVSTLELGDSALYLCASSLASRSTGAHYEQYFGPGTRLTVT.

The rearrangement links TRBV14 to TRBJ2-3; D not certain. This CDR3 has 13 residues. CDR1 is SGHDN and CDR2 is FVKESK in the germline V gene. The V end lost 4 bases, the J end lost 4 bases, and 9 bases lay between the germline ends. The chain's CDR3 is CASSPFQADTQYF. The CDR3 region has the DNA TGTGCCAGCAGCCCCTTTCAAGCAGATACGCAGTATTTT.

This clonotype appeared many times. The chain carries TRBV6-5 and TRBJ2-7; TRBD2 might be the D (5 bases). V lost 5 bases and J 2 bases, leaving 16 bases between the germline ends. This CDR3 is 15 amino acids long. CDR1 MNHEY and CDR2 SVGAGI come from the germline V gene. CDR3 nucleotide sequence: TGTGCCAGCAGTCTTGACCCCGGAGGCACCTACGAGCAGTACTTC. Its protein is CASSLDPGGTYEQYF.

The rearrangement uses TRBV3-1 and TRBJ2-1, with 7 nucleotides matching TRBD1. The CDR3 runs to 17 residues. The V and J ends lost 0 bases and 4 bases, in that order; junction bases with no gene match: 9. Germline V CDR1 and CDR2: LGHDT, YNNKEL (reference sequence). CDR3 residues: CASSQDIGQARYNEQFF. DNA of the CDR3: TGTGCCAGCAGCCAAGATATCGGACAGGCGCGGTACAATGAGCAGTTCTTC.

This clonotype turned up a few times. The V gene is TRBV29-1, the J gene TRBJ2-5; 11 bases are a match to TRBD2. Germline V gives CDR1 SQVTM, CDR2 ANQGSEA. The junction had 15 bases not matched to a gene; V was cut back by 8 bases and J by 4 bases. This CDR3 is 16 amino acids long. CDR3 sequence: CSSVLAGGGYGETQYF. The CDR3, as DNA: TGCAGCTCTGTGCTAGCGGGAGGAGGGTATGGAGAGACCCAGTACTTC.

This chain uses TRBV6-2 or TRBV6-3 with TRBJ2-7; D is unresolved. Trimming pared 2 bases from V and 3 bases from J, leaving 8 bases between. From germline, CDR1 is MNHEY and CDR2 SVGEGT. This CDR3 region has 13 residues. The CDR3 nucleotides read TGTGCCAGCAGTTACGGAAGAAACTACGAGCAGTACTTC. Protein product: CASSYGRNYEQYF.

The chain links TRBV7-9 to TRBJ2-1, with 8 bases lining up with TRBD2. CDR3 length equals 16 residues. V lost 4 bases to trimming and J lost 3 bases; unmatched junction nucleotides: 8. The germline gives CDR1 SEHNR, CDR2 FQNEAQ (reference sequence). In DNA form, the CDR3 reads TGTGCCAGCAGCTCCCCCGGGGGGGCAAACTACAATGAGCAGTTCTTC. Its protein is CASSSPGGANYNEQFF.

This clonotype was found a few times. The rearrangement joins TRBV20-1 to TRBJ1-2; D might be TRBD1 (5 bases). CDR1 DFQATT and CDR2 SNEGSKA come from the germline V gene (reference sequence). The germline V and J ends were trimmed by 6 bases and 11 bases, with 13 bases remaining between them. The CDR3 covers 10 residues. DNA for the CDR3: TGCAGTGCGGGGCTAGCGGGATACACCTTC. Protein product: CSAGLAGYTF.

This chain links TRBV12-3 or TRBV12-4 with TRBJ2-1; D might be TRBD1 (5 bases). The CDR3 is made up of 14 amino acids. Trimming took 3 bases from V and 5 from J, leaving 11 bases between them. The CDR3 here is CASSFAGRNNEQFF. For the CDR3, the DNA is TGTGCCAGCAGTTTTGCAGGGCGAAACAATGAGCAGTTCTTC.

The chain recombines TRBV7-3 with TRBJ1-2, with D perhaps TRBD1 (5 bases). The CDR3 totals 14 residues. V was clipped by 5 bases and J by 4 bases, with 14 bases between them. The germline CDR1 and CDR2 sequences are SGHTA and FQGTGA. CDR3 DNA: TGTGCCAGCAGCCGAGGGACGGAAATCTATGGCTACACCTTC. It codes for CASSRGTEIYGYTF. The whole variable domain, remainder taken from reference TRBV7-3 and TRBJ1-2, is GAGVSQTPSNKVTEKGKYVELRCDPISGHTALYWYRQSLGQGPEFLIYFQGTGAADDSGLPNDRFFAVRPEGSVSTLKIQRTERGDSAVYLCASSRGTEIYGYTFGSGTRLTVV.

The chain links TRBV3-1 to TRBJ1-2; D possibly corresponds to TRBD1 (5 bases). This CDR3 is built from 16 residues. V shed 3 bases and J shed 3 bases, with 17 bases lying between them. Germline V gene lookup returns CDR1 LGHDT and CDR2 YNNKEL (reference sequence). For the CDR3, the DNA is TGTGCCAGCAGCCAGGATCCGGGACGGACCTACTATGGCTACACCTTC. Translating gives CASSQDPGRTYYGYTF.

The chain joins TRBV20-1 to TRBJ2-3; a possible D gene is TRBD1 (6 bases). This CDR3 comprises 17 residues. Trimming removed 0 bases at V and 3 bases at J, with 19 bases between. The germline CDR1 and CDR2 sequences are DFQATT and SNEGSKA (reference sequence). This chain's CDR3 is CSARDLVAGAKTDTQYF. DNA of the CDR3: TGCAGTGCTAGAGATTTGGTCGCAGGGGCTAAGACAGATACGCAGTATTTT.

V is TRBV7-9 and J is TRBJ2-7; 8 bases are shared with TRBD2. J lost 3 bases, V lost 4 bases, and 17 bases had no gene match. CDR3 length: 18 amino acids. Germline V gives CDR1 SEHNR, CDR2 FQNEAQ (reference sequence). CDR3 nucleotide sequence: TGTGCCAGCAGCTCACCCGGGAGCGGGAGAGGGCCGCGCTACGAGCAGTACTTC. This gives the protein CASSSPGSGRGPRYEQYF.